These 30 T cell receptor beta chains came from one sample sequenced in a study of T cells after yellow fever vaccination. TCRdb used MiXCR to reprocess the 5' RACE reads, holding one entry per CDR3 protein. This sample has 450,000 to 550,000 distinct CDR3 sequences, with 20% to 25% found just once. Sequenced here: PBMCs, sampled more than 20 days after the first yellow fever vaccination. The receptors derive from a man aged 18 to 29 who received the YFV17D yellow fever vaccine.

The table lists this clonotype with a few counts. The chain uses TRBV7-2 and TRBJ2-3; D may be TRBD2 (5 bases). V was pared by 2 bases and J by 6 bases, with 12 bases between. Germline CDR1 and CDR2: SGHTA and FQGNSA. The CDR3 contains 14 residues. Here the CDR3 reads CASSLNPTGDTQYF. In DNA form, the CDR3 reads TGTGCCAGCAGCTTAAATCCGACGGGGGATACGCAGTATTTT.

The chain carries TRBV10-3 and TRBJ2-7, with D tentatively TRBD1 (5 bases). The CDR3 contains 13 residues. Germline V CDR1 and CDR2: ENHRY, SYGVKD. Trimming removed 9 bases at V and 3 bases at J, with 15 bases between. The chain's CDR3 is CAIGAGTSYEQYV. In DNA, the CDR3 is TGTGCCATAGGGGCCGGAACCAGCTACGAGCAGTACGTC.

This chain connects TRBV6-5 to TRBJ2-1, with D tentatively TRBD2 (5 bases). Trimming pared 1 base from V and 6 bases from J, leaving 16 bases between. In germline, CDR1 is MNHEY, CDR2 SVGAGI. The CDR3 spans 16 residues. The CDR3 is CASSYFPGSPSNEQFF. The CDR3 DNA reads TGTGCCAGCAGTTACTTTCCGGGGAGCCCCTCCAATGAGCAGTTCTTC.

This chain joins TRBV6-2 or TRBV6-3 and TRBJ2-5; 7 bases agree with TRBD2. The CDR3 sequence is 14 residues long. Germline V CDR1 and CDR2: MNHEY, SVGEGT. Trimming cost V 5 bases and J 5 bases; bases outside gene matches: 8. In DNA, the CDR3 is TGTGCCAGCAGTCCTTGGGGGACTACTGAGACCCAGTACTTC. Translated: CASSPWGTTETQYF.

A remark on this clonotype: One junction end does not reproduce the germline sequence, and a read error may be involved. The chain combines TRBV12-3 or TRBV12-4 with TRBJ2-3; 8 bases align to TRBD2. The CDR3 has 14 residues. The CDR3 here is CASSYAGGRDTRYF. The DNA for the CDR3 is TGTGCCAGCAGTTACGCGGGGGGCCGGGATACGCGGTATTTT.

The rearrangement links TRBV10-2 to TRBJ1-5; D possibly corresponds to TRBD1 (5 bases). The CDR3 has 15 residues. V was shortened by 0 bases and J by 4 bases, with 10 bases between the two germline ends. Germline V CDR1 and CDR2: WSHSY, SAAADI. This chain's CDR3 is CASSESLRGNQPQHF. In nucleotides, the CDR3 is TGCGCCAGCAGTGAGTCCCTAAGGGGTAATCAGCCCCAGCATTTT.

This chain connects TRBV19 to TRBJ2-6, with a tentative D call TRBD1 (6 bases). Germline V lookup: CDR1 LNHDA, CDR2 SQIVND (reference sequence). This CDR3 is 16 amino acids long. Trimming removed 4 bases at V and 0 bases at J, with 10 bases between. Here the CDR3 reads CASSNQGHSGANVLTF. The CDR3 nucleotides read TGTGCCAGTAGTAACCAGGGGCACTCTGGGGCCAACGTCCTGACTTTC.

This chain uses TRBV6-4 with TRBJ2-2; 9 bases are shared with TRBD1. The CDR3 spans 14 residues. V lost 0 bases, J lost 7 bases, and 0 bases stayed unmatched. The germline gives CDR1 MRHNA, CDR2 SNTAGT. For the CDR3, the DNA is TGTGCCAGCAGTGACTCGACAGGGGGCGGGGAGCTGTTTTTT. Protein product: CASSDSTGGGELFF.

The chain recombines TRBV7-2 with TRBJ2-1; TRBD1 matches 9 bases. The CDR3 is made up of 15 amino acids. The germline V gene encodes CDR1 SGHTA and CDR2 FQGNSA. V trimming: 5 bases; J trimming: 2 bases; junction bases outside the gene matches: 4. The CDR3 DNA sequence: TGTGCCAGCAGCAAGGACAGGGGACCCTACAATGAGCAGTTCTTC. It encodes CASSKDRGPYNEQFF.

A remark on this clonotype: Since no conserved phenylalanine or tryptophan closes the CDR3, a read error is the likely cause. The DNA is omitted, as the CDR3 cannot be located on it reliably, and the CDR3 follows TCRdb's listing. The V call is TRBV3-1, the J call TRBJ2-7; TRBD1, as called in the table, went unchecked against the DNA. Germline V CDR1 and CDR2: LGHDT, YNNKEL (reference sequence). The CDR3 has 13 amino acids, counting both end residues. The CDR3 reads CASSQDPSGTRSI.

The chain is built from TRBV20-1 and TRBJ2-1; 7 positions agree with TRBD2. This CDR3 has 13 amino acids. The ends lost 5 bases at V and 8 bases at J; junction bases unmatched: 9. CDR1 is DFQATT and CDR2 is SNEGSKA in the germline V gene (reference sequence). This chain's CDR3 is CSASGTTTYEQFF. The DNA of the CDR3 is TGCAGTGCTTCTGGGACTACTACCTATGAGCAGTTCTTC.

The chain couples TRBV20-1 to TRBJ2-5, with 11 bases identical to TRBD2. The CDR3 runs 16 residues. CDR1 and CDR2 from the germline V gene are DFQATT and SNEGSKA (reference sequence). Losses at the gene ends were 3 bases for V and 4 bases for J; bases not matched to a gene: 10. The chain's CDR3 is CSASISGGASAETQYF. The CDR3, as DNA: TGCAGTGCTAGCATTAGCGGGGGGGCCTCGGCAGAGACCCAGTACTTC.

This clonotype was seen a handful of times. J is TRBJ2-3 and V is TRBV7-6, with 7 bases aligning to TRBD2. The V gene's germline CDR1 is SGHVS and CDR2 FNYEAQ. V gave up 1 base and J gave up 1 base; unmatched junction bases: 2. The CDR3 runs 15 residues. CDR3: CASSLGAGGTDTQYF. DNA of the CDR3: TGTGCCAGCAGCTTAGGGGCGGGGGGCACAGATACGCAGTATTTT. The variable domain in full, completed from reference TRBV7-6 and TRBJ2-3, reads GAGVSQSPRYKVTKRGQDVALRCDPISGHVSLYWYRQALGQGPEFLTYFNYEAQQDKSGLPNDRFSAERPEGSISTLTIQRTEQRDSAMYRCASSLGAGGTDTQYFGPGTRLTVL.

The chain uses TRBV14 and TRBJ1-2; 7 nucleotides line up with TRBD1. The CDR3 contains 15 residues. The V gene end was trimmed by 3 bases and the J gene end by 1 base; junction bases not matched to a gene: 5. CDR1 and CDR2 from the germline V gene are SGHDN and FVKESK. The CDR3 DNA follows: TGTGCCAGCAGCCACTTCGGGACAGTTAACTATGGCTACACCTTC. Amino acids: CASSHFGTVNYGYTF.

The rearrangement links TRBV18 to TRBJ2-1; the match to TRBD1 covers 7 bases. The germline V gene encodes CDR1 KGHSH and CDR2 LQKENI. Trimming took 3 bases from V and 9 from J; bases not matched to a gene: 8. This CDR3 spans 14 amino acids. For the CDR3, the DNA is TGTGCCAGCTCACCCCCACAGGGGCTGGGTGAGCAGTTCTTC. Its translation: CASSPPQGLGEQFF.

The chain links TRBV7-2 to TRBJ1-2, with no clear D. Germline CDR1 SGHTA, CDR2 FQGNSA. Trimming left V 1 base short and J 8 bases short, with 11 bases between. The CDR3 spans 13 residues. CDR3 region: CASSLVAANGYTF. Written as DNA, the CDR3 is TGTGCCAGCAGCTTAGTGGCTGCTAACGGCTACACCTTC.

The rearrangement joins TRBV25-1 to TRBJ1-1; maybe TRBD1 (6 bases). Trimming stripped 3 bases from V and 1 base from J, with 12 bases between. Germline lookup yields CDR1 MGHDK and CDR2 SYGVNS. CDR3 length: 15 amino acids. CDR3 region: CASSDPQQGNTEAFF. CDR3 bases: TGTGCCAGCAGTGACCCTCAACAGGGGAACACTGAAGCTTTCTTT.

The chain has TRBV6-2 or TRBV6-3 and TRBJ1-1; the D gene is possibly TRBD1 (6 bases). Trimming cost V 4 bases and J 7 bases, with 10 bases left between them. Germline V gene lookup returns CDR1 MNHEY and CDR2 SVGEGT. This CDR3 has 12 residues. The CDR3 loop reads CASSWDIGEAFF. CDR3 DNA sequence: TGTGCCAGCAGTTGGGACATCGGTGAAGCTTTCTTT.

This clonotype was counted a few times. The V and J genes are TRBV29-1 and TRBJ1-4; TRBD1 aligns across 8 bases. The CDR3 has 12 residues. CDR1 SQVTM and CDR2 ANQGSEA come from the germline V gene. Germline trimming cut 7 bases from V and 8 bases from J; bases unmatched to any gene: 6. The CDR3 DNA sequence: TGCAGCGCAGGACAGGGAGGGGAAAAACTGTTTTTT. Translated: CSAGQGGEKLFF.

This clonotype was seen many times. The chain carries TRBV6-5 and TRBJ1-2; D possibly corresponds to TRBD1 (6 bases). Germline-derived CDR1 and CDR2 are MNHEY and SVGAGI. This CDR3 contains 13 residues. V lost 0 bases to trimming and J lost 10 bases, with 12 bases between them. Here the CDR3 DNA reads TGTGCCAGCAGTTACTCGAGGGGGTACTTCTACACCTTC. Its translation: CASSYSRGYFYTF.

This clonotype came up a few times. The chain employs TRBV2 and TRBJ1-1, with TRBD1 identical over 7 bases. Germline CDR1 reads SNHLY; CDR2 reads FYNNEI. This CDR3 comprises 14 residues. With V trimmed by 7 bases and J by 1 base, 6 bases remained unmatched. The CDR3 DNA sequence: TGTGCCAGCACCATTCAGGGGGAGAACACTGAAGCTTTCTTT. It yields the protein CASTIQGENTEAFF.

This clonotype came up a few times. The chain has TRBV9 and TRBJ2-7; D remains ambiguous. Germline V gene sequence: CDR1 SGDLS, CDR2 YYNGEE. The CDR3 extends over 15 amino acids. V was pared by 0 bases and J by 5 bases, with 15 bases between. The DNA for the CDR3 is TGTGCCAGCAGCGTAGGTAGGGCTCCACCGGACGAGCAGTACTTC. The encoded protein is CASSVGRAPPDEQYF.

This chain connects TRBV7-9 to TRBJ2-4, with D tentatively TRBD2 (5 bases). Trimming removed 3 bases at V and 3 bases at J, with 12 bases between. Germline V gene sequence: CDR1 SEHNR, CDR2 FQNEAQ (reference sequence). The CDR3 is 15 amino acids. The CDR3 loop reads CASSLRREDKNIQYF. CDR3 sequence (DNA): TGTGCCAGCAGCTTGCGACGGGAAGACAAAAACATTCAGTACTTC.

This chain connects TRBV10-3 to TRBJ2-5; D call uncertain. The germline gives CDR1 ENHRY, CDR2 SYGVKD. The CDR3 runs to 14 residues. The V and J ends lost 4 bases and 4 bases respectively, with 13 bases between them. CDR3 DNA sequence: TGTGCCATCAGTGTTTCTGGATTTGGAGAGACCCAGTACTTC. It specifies CAISVSGFGETQYF.

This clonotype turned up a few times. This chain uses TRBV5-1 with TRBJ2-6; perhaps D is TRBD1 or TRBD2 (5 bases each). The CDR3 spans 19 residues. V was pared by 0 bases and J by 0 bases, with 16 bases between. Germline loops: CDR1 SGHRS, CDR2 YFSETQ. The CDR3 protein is CASSLGEGIPFSGANVLTF. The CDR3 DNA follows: TGCGCCAGCAGCTTGGGAGAGGGGATCCCCTTCTCTGGGGCCAACGTCCTGACTTTC.

The CDR3 sequence: CASRRGQTSNQPQHF. The CDR3 DNA follows: TGTGCCAGCAGAAGAGGACAGACAAGCAATCAGCCCCAGCATTTT. The chain employs TRBV12-3 or TRBV12-4 and TRBJ1-5; TRBD1 might be the D (6 bases). The V gene lost 6 bases and the J gene lost 1 base, with 13 bases spanning the gap. CDR3 length: 15 amino acids.

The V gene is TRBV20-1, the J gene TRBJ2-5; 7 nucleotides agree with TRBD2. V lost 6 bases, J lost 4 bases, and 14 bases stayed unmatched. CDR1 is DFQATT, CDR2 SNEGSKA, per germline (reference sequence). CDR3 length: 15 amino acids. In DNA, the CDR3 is TGCAGTGCCCACCATAATGGGGGGAGGGGAGAGACCCAGTACTTC. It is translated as CSAHHNGGRGETQYF.

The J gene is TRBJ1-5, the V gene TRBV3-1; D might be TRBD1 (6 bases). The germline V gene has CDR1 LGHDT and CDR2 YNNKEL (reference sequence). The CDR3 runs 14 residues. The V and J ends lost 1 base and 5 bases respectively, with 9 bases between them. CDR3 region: CASSQGGADQPQHF. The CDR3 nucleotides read TGTGCCAGCAGCCAAGGGGGGGCGGATCAGCCCCAGCATTTT.

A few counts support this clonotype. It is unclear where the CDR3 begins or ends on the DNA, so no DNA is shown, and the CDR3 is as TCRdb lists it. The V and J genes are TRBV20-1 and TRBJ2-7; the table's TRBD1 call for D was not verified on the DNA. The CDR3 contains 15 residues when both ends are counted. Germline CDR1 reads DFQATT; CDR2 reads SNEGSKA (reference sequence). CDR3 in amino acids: CSAREVGGGTASDYF.

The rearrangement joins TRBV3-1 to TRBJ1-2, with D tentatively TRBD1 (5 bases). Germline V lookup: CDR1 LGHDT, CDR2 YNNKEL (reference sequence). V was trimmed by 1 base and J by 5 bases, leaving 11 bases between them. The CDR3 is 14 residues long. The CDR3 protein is CASSQGDRRYGYTF. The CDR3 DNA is TGTGCCAGCAGCCAAGGGGACCGTAGGTATGGCTACACCTTC.